This T cell receptor beta chain was retrieved from a study of beta chain features in type 1 diabetes. Study-wide findings and caveats: Among type 1 diabetes patients, VDJ junctions had fewer insertions and more deletions. Across patients, naive, central memory and Treg TCRB repertoires exhibited apparently greater similarity than was observed across healthy donors.

Reverse transcription of all isolated RNA meant that expressed TCRB transcripts were sequenced. Assay used: immunoSEQ multiplex PCR; TCRdb lists only in-frame clones, some missing. Of some 270,000 clones listed, approximately 14% are singletons. Sorting gave populations that all exceeded 98% purity. The CDR3 runs to 15 residues. Germline V gene sequence: CDR1 SEHNR, CDR2 FQNEAQ (reference sequence). V lost 2 bases to trimming and J lost 7 bases, with 17 bases between them. The sample holds a few counts of this clone. Its antigen is not identified. The receptor was derived from a woman aged 40 to 55 in good health. V gene TRBV7-9 combines with J gene TRBJ2-5; no clear D. Sequences were obtained from naive CD4+ T cells from blood. The CDR3 bases are TGTGCCAGCAGCTTATACCCCAGGCCCCCGGTGACCCAGTACTTC. It codes for CASSLYPRPPVTQYF.